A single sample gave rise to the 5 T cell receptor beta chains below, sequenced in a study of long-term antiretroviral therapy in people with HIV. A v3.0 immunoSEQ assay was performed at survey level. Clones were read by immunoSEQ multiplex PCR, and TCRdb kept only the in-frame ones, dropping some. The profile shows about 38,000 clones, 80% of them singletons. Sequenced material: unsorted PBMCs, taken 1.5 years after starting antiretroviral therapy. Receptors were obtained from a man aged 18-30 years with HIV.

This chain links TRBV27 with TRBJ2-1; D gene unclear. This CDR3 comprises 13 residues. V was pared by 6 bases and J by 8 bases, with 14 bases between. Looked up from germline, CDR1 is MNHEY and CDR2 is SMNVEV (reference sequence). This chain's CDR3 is CASSFLLGDEQFF. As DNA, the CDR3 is TGTGCCAGCAGCTTTCTCCTTGGCGATGAGCAGTTCTTC.

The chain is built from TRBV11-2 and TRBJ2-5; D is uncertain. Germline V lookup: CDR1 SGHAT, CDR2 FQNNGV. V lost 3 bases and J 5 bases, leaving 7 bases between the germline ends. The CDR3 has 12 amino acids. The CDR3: CASSFLVETQYF. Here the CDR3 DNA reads TGTGCCAGCAGCTTCCTAGTGGAGACCCAGTACTTC.

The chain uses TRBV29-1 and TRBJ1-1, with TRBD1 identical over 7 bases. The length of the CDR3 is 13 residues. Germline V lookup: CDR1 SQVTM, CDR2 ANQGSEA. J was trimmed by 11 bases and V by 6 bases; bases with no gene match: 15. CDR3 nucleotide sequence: TGCAGCGTCCCGTCAGGGGGTAGACTGAGCGCTTTCTTT. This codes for CSVPSGGRLSAFF.

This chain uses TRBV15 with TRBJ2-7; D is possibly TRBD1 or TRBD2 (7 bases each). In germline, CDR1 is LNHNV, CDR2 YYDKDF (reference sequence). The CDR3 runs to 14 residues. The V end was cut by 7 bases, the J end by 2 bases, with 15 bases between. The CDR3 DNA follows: TGTGCCACCACCTCAGGGGGGGAAACCTACGAGCAGTACTTC. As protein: CATTSGGETYEQYF.

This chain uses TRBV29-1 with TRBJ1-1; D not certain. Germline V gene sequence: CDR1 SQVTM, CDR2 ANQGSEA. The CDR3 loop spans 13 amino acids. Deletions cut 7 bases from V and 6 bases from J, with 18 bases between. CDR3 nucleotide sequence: TGCAGCGCTGCCACCCCCGGTAGTGCTGAAGCTTTCTTT. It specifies CSAATPGSAEAFF.